The next 20 T cell receptor beta chains were all read from a single sample in a study of CD8+CD57+ T cells in acquired aplastic anemia. The patients chosen for sequencing had shown expansion of CD8+CD57+ cells (detected by flow cytometry). Genomic DNA acted as the template from which TCR beta VDJ combination and CDR3 sequence profiling were carried out. TCRdb re-analysed the reads in MiXCR, keeping a single row per CDR3 protein. The profile shows about 160,000 distinct CDR3 sequences, under 55% of them singletons. The material sequenced was sorted CD4+, CD8+, or CD8+CD57+ T cells (not recorded which) from PBMCs. These receptors all stem from a human donor with aplastic anemia.

This clonotype showed up many times. J is TRBJ2-1 and V is TRBV12-3 or TRBV12-4; D uncertain. V was shortened by 5 bases and J by 0 bases, with 5 bases between the two germline ends. The CDR3 runs 13 residues. This CDR3 reads CASSPNSYNEQFF. DNA of the CDR3: TGTGCCAGCAGTCCCAACTCCTACAATGAGCAGTTCTTC.

This chain connects TRBV5-1 to TRBJ1-5, with D uncertain. The CDR3 has 16 amino acids. Trimming left V 3 bases short and J 0 bases short, with 13 bases between. From germline, CDR1 is SGHRS and CDR2 YFSETQ. This chain's CDR3 is CASSYGGLNSNQPQHF. In nucleotides, the CDR3 is TGCGCCAGCAGCTACGGAGGCCTCAATAGCAATCAGCCCCAGCATTTT.

Concerning this clonotype itself: Here the CDR3 omits its conserved ending phenylalanine or tryptophan, so a read error is the likely source. The V gene is TRBV19, the J gene TRBJ2-7; TRBD1 is a possible D gene (5 bases). CDR1 and CDR2 (germline): LNHDA, SQIVND (reference sequence). This CDR3 contains 14 residues. Trimming took 5 bases from V and 5 from J, leaving 16 bases between them. CDR3 loop: CASSLQDQADEQYL. Here the CDR3 DNA reads TGTGCCAGTAGTCTACAGGACCAGGCCGACGAGCAGTACCTC.

This clonotype occurred once. It is likely a read error, because the conserved phenylalanine at the end of the CDR3 is missing. The rearrangement links TRBV5-6 to TRBJ1-5, with D possibly being TRBD1 (5 bases). The CDR3 has 15 residues. Germline CDR1 SGHDT, CDR2 YYEEEE. The V gene lost 4 bases and the J gene lost 4 bases, with 15 bases spanning the gap. For the CDR3, the DNA is TGTGCCAGCAGCAGGGGAGGAGGGGCAAATCAGCCCCAGCATTCT. As protein: CASSRGGGANQPQHS.

The chain employs TRBV7-9 and TRBJ1-2; D may be TRBD1 (5 bases). V was cut by 4 bases and J by 8 bases, with 11 bases left in between. The CDR3 has 12 residues. Germline CDR1 SEHNR, CDR2 FQNEAQ (reference sequence). Here the CDR3 reads CASSWAGSGYTF. In DNA form, the CDR3 reads TGTGCCAGCAGCTGGGCAGGGAGCGGCTACACCTTC. Looking up the rest from reference TRBV7-9 and TRBJ1-2 gives the full variable domain: DTGVSQNPRHKITKRGQNVTFRCDPISEHNRLYWYRQTLGQGPEFLTYFQNEAQLEKSRLLSDRFSAERPKGSFSTLEIQRTEQGDSAMYLCASSWAGSGYTFGSGTRLTVV.

The table lists this clonotype with many counts. The chain has TRBV5-1 and TRBJ2-3; perhaps TRBD2 as D (6 bases). V dropped 3 bases and J dropped 3 bases, with 11 bases sitting between them. This CDR3 is built from 14 residues. The germline gives CDR1 SGHRS, CDR2 YFSETQ. DNA for the CDR3: TGCGCCAGCAGCTCGGGACTCTATACAGATACGCAGTATTTT. Protein: CASSSGLYTDTQYF.

A remark on this clonotype: This may arise from a read error, as a much more abundant clone is one base away. The V call is TRBV6-1, the J call TRBJ2-7, with 8 bases lining up with TRBD1. The CDR3 is made up of 17 amino acids. J gave up 3 bases and V 8 bases, and 18 bases lay outside the gene matches. Per the germline V gene, CDR1 is MNHNS and CDR2 is SASEGT. The CDR3 loop reads CASGLNLSGGAIYEQYF. As DNA, the CDR3 is TGTGCCAGCGGCCTGAACCTTTCAGGGGGCGCCATCTACGAGCAGTACTTC.

The rearrangement uses TRBV10-3 and TRBJ1-2; D is possibly TRBD1 (5 bases). V was trimmed by 0 bases and J by 5 bases, leaving 10 bases between them. The CDR3 length is 14 residues. Germline assignment: CDR1 ENHRY and CDR2 SYGVKD. CDR3 bases: TGTGCCATCAGTGAGTCGGGGGACGGTTATGGCTACACCTTC. Amino acids: CAISESGDGYGYTF.

The genes are TRBV6-2 or TRBV6-3 and TRBJ2-1, with 16 bases identical to TRBD2. Trimming removed 4 bases from V and 10 bases from J; junction bases left unmatched: 7. Germline CDR1 reads MNHEY; CDR2 reads SVGEGT. The CDR3 covers 16 residues. DNA for the CDR3: TGTGCCAGCAGTTCCGGGACTAGCGGGGGGGCCGAAGAGCAGTTCTTC. It is translated as CASSSGTSGGAEEQFF.

The rearrangement links TRBV19 to TRBJ1-1, with D uncertain. The length of the CDR3 is 11 residues. The V gene's germline CDR1 is LNHDA and CDR2 SQIVND (reference sequence). V lost 6 bases and J 4 bases, leaving 6 bases between the germline ends. The CDR3 protein is CASRWGTEAFF. In DNA form, the CDR3 reads TGTGCCAGTAGATGGGGCACTGAAGCTTTCTTT.

J is TRBJ1-2 and V is TRBV2, with a tentative D call TRBD1 (5 bases). Trimming pared 6 bases from V and 10 bases from J, leaving 12 bases between. This CDR3 comprises 11 residues. The germline CDR1 and CDR2 sequences are SNHLY and FYNNEI. Here the CDR3 reads CASSEQVAYTF. For the CDR3, the DNA is TGTGCCAGCAGCGAACAGGTTGCCTACACCTTC.

This clonotype appeared many times. V and J are TRBV19 and TRBJ2-5, with D unclear. CDR1 and CDR2 (germline): LNHDA, SQIVND (reference sequence). The V end lost 6 bases, the J end lost 3 bases, and 11 bases lay between the germline ends. The CDR3 consists of 13 residues. CDR3 amino acids: CASRETPEETQYF. CDR3 in DNA: TGTGCCAGTAGAGAGACACCAGAAGAGACCCAGTACTTC.

V and J are TRBV10-3 and TRBJ2-3; a weak D match, TRBD1 (5 bases). The CDR3 spans 12 residues. Per the germline V gene, CDR1 is ENHRY and CDR2 is SYGVKD. Trimming removed 5 bases at V and 5 bases at J, with 8 bases between. This CDR3 reads CAISPGLDTQYF. Here the CDR3 DNA reads TGTGCCATCAGTCCAGGGTTAGATACGCAGTATTTT.

This chain joins TRBV12-3 or TRBV12-4 and TRBJ1-4, with 7 bases lining up with TRBD1. This CDR3 has 19 residues. The junction had 24 bases not matched to a gene; V was cut back by 7 bases and J by 7 bases. CDR3 sequence reads: CASTPRPRLTGPVGEKLFF. The DNA of the CDR3 is TGTGCCAGCACTCCTAGACCCCGATTGACAGGGCCGGTCGGTGAAAAACTGTTTTTT.

This clonotype was seen a single time. The rearrangement joins TRBV7-9 to TRBJ1-4; a weak D match, TRBD1 (5 bases). There are 13 residues in the CDR3. From germline, CDR1 is SEHNR and CDR2 FQNEAQ (reference sequence). Trimming removed 5 bases at V and 8 bases at J, with 12 bases between. Written as DNA, the CDR3 is TGTGCCAGCAGCCCCGACGGGGGGGAAAAACTGTTTTTT. Residues: CASSPDGGEKLFF. Supplemented by reference TRBV7-9 and TRBJ1-4, the full variable domain reads DTGVSQNPRHKITKRGQNVTFRCDPISEHNRLYWYRQTLGQGPEFLTYFQNEAQLEKSRLLSDRFSAERPKGSFSTLEIQRTEQGDSAMYLCASSPDGGEKLFFGSGTQLSVL.

This clonotype has ten or more counts. The chain uses TRBV20-1 and TRBJ1-2, with D uncertain. The germline gives CDR1 DFQATT, CDR2 SNEGSKA (reference sequence). V lost 4 bases and J lost 4, with 10 bases in between. This CDR3 has 12 amino acids. DNA of the CDR3: TGCAGTGCTACCCCGGGGTCCTATGGCTACACCTTC. Its translation is CSATPGSYGYTF.

In its sample, this clonotype was seen many times. The rearrangement links TRBV4-1 to TRBJ2-7; D is undetermined. There are 16 residues in the CDR3. Trimming shortened V by 2 bases and J by 1 base, and 15 bases separated the two germline ends. Germline CDR1 is MGHRA and CDR2 is YSYEKL. In DNA form, the CDR3 reads TGCGCCAGCAGCCAATTGGCAGGACCATGGTCCTACGAGCAGTACTTC. The encoded protein is CASSQLAGPWSYEQYF.

This clonotype was seen repeatedly, ten times or more. The chain has TRBV11-3 and TRBJ2-1; possible D gene TRBD1, 6 bases. This CDR3 is 14 amino acids long. From germline, CDR1 is SGHNT and CDR2 YENEEA. The V and J ends lost 4 bases and 1 base respectively, with 8 bases between them. Here the CDR3 reads CASSSQGSYNEQFF. In DNA, the CDR3 is TGTGCCAGCAGCTCACAGGGTTCCTACAATGAGCAGTTCTTC. The full variable domain, in which reference TRBV11-3 and TRBJ2-1 provide the parts outside the CDR3, is EAGVVQSPRYKIIEKKQPVAFWCNPISGHNTLYWYLQNLGQGPELLIRYENEEAVDDSQLPKDRFSAERLKGVDSTLKIQPAELGDSAVYLCASSSQGSYNEQFFGPGTRLTVL.

The V gene is TRBV24-1, the J gene TRBJ1-2; tentative D call: TRBD1 (6 bases). The CDR3 extends over 14 amino acids. Trimming left V 2 bases short and J 5 bases short, with 11 bases between. Germline V lookup: CDR1 KGHDR, CDR2 SFDVKD. The CDR3 loop reads CATSDSPTGYGYTF. The DNA of the CDR3 is TGTGCCACCAGTGATTCCCCAACAGGGTATGGCTACACCTTC.

This clonotype appeared a single time. V is TRBV7-2 and J is TRBJ2-3; 9 bases align to TRBD2. The CDR3 spans 13 residues. The V gene's germline CDR1 is SGHTA and CDR2 FQGNSA. CDR3 bases: TGTGGTGGCGGGGGGGATGCGACAGATACGCAGTATTTT. It encodes CGGGGDATDTQYF.